Listed here are 16 T cell receptor beta chains from one sample, sequenced in a study of CD8 T cells in Susac syndrome. Random hexamers were used to reverse transcribe roughly 0.45 to 1 ug of RNA. A single record per CDR3 protein comes from TCRdb applying MiXCR to the immunoSEQ multiplex PCR reads. Here the sample spans under 200,000 distinct CDR3 sequences, 91% being singletons. Sequencing was performed on CD4+ T cells from PBMCs. These receptors all come from a human donor with Susac syndrome.

This clonotype was recorded a few times. V usage is TRBV11-3 and J usage is TRBJ2-3, with D maybe TRBD1 (5 bases). This CDR3 region has 16 residues. Germline lookup yields CDR1 SGHNT and CDR2 YENEEA. V lost 5 bases to trimming and J lost 3 bases, with 18 bases between them. This CDR3 reads CASSPVRGRRTDTQYF. In DNA form, the CDR3 reads TGTGCCAGCAGCCCTGTTAGGGGAAGAAGGACAGATACGCAGTATTTT.

This chain links TRBV6-5 with TRBJ1-4, with TRBD1 matching 10 bases. The germline V gene has CDR1 MNHEY and CDR2 SVGAGI. J lost 5 bases, V lost 5 bases, and 2 bases had no gene match. CDR3 size: 14 residues. The CDR3, as DNA: TGTGCCAGCAGTGGGACAGGGGCAAATGAAAAACTGTTTTTT. It yields the protein CASSGTGANEKLFF.

The chain joins TRBV5-1 to TRBJ2-5; D gene unclear. Trimming removed 3 bases at V and 3 bases at J, with 12 bases between. This CDR3 comprises 14 residues. Germline assignment: CDR1 SGHRS and CDR2 YFSETQ. The chain's CDR3 is CASSSGLQEETQYF. DNA for the CDR3: TGCGCCAGCAGCTCCGGGCTACAAGAAGAGACCCAGTACTTC.

This chain connects TRBV7-3 to TRBJ2-5; 7 bases are a match to TRBD1. This CDR3 is built from 15 residues. Trimming at V came to 3 bases and at J to 2 bases, leaving 6 bases not matched to a gene. The germline V gene encodes CDR1 SGHTA and CDR2 FQGTGA. The CDR3 sequence: CASSLQGDHQETQYF. The CDR3 nucleotides read TGTGCCAGCAGCTTGCAGGGGGATCATCAAGAGACCCAGTACTTC.

The chain links TRBV5-1 to TRBJ2-1; D is undetermined. Trimming took off 1 base at V and 2 bases at J, with 4 bases between the two ends. The germline V gene has CDR1 SGHRS and CDR2 YFSETQ. The CDR3 is 13 residues long. CDR3: CASSLSPYNEQFF. The CDR3 DNA reads as TGCGCCAGCAGCTTGAGTCCCTACAATGAGCAGTTCTTC.

The gene calls are TRBV6-2 or TRBV6-3 and TRBJ1-1; D perhaps matches TRBD1 (5 bases). Germline V gene lookup returns CDR1 MNHEY and CDR2 SVGEGT. CDR3 size: 13 residues. The V and J ends lost 6 bases and 4 bases respectively, with 12 bases between them. CDR3 sequence (DNA): TGTGCCAGCAGACCCGGGACCCTCACTGAAGCTTTCTTT. Translated: CASRPGTLTEAFF.

This rearrangement joins TRBV12-3 or TRBV12-4 to TRBJ2-1; D gene uncertain. The CDR3 contains 16 residues. Trimming removed 5 bases at V and 3 bases at J, with 17 bases between. CDR3 residues: CASSPQAALHYNEQFF. Here the CDR3 DNA reads TGTGCCAGCAGTCCCCAGGCGGCCCTACACTACAATGAGCAGTTCTTC.

The gene calls are TRBV7-3 and TRBJ2-1, with TRBD2 matching 14 bases. Per germline, CDR1 SGHTA and CDR2 FQGTGA. The CDR3 length is 15 residues. V gave up 4 bases and J gave up 8 bases; unmatched junction bases: 4. The DNA of the CDR3 is TGTGCCAGCAGCTCCGGACTAGCGGGGGGAGATGAGCAGTTCTTC. Its translation: CASSSGLAGGDEQFF.

The V and J genes are TRBV5-6 and TRBJ2-1; D possibly corresponds to TRBD2 (6 bases). The germline V gene encodes CDR1 SGHDT and CDR2 YYEEEE. V lost 1 base and J lost 1, with 12 bases in between. The CDR3 covers 16 residues. DNA for the CDR3: TGTGCCAGCAGCTTGAAGCGGAGCGGGTCCTACAATGAGCAGTTCTTC. It translates to CASSLKRSGSYNEQFF.

V is TRBV6-5 and J is TRBJ1-1, with 7 bases that match TRBD1. V shed 5 bases and J 10 bases; nucleotides not matched to a gene: 4. The CDR3 contains 11 residues. CDR1 and CDR2 from the germline V gene are MNHEY and SVGAGI. CDR3 DNA: TGTGCCAGCAGTGAATACAGGGGAGCTTTCTTT. Translation gives CASSEYRGAFF.

CDR3 DNA: TGCGCCAGCAGCTTGGGGCCAGTAGGGATGAACACTGAAGCTTTCTTT. Protein: CASSLGPVGMNTEAFF. The rearrangement joins TRBV5-1 to TRBJ1-1; D is ambiguous. Deletions cut 0 bases from V and 0 bases from J, with 12 bases between. The CDR3 is 16 amino acids. CDR1 SGHRS and CDR2 YFSETQ come from the germline V gene.

The rearrangement joins TRBV28 to TRBJ2-5; TRBD1 matches 8 bases. The CDR3 is 16 amino acids. Per germline, CDR1 MDHEN and CDR2 SYDVKM. With 1 base clipped from V and 2 bases from J, the junction kept 6 bases outside the gene matches. The CDR3 here is CASSLYGDRRQETQYF. CDR3 nucleotides: TGTGCCAGCAGTTTATACGGGGACAGGCGACAAGAGACCCAGTACTTC. The full variable domain, in which reference TRBV28 and TRBJ2-5 provide the parts outside the CDR3, is DVKVTQSSRYLVKRTGEKVFLECVQDMDHENMFWYRQDPGLGLRLIYFSYDVKMKEKGDIPEGYSVSREKKERFSLILESASTNQTSMYLCASSLYGDRRQETQYFGPGTRLLVL.

This chain connects TRBV12-3 or TRBV12-4 to TRBJ2-3; 9 bases are a match to TRBD1. CDR3 length: 14 residues. J lost 2 bases, V lost 6 bases, and 3 bases had no gene match. The CDR3, as DNA: TGTGCCAGCAGCCCACAGGGGGCCACAGATACGCAGTATTTT. Amino acid sequence: CASSPQGATDTQYF.

CDR3 residues: CATSDFGAQGGYGYTF. The CDR3 DNA sequence: TGTGCCACCAGTGATTTTGGCGCCCAGGGGGGCTATGGCTACACCTTC. This chain connects TRBV24-1 to TRBJ1-2; 7 bases align to TRBD1. Germline V gene lookup returns CDR1 KGHDR and CDR2 SFDVKD. The CDR3 is 16 amino acids. Germline trimming cut 1 base from V and 4 bases from J; bases unmatched to any gene: 8.

The chain joins TRBV5-1 to TRBJ1-1; no clear D gene. The CDR3 runs 12 residues. The V end was cut by 5 bases, the J end by 0 bases, with 5 bases between. Germline-derived CDR1 and CDR2 are SGHRS and YFSETQ. CDR3 nucleotide sequence: TGCGCCAGCAGGCTCGTGAACACTGAAGCTTTCTTT. Translating it yields CASRLVNTEAFF.

The chain links TRBV3-1 to TRBJ2-3, with D possibly being TRBD2 (6 bases). Deletions cut 2 bases from V and 4 bases from J, with 13 bases between. This CDR3 is 15 amino acids long. Germline V lookup: CDR1 LGHDT, CDR2 YNNKEL (reference sequence). The DNA for the CDR3 is TGTGCCAGCAGCCAAACTAGCATTAACGCAGATACGCAGTATTTT. It translates to CASSQTSINADTQYF.